This entry lists 30 T cell receptor beta chains sequenced from one sample in a study of OX40 agonist ivuxolimab in advanced cancers. The data were produced by immunoSEQ multiplex PCR, yet TCRdb's version contains in-frame clones alone and is incomplete. The sample lists about 90,000 clones, approximately 91% occurring once. Specimen: CD4+ or CD8+ T cells sorted from blood, collected in a trial of the OX40 agonist ivuxolimab. The source is an adult with an advanced solid tumor such as melanoma, head and neck, liver or kidney cancer.

The gene calls are TRBV7-8 and TRBJ2-5; TRBD2 is a possible D gene (5 bases). This CDR3 is 15 amino acids long. V was shortened by 5 bases and J by 5 bases, with 18 bases between the two germline ends. Germline CDR1 SGHVS, CDR2 FQNEAQ. CDR3 sequence reads: CASSPETGVRETQYF. The CDR3 DNA reads TGTGCCAGCAGCCCTGAGACCGGGGTCCGGGAGACCCAGTACTTC.

The chain carries TRBV11-2 and TRBJ1-2, with unresolved D. Between the trimmed V and J ends, which lost 7 bases and 8 bases, there was a span of 26 bases. From germline, CDR1 is SGHAT and CDR2 FQNNGV. The CDR3 contains 16 residues. The CDR3 loop reads CASTRTRGYLGGGYTF. Written as DNA, the CDR3 is TGTGCCAGCACACGAACGAGAGGTTATCTTGGTGGAGGCTACACCTTC.

The chain is built from TRBV5-1 and TRBJ2-5; D possibly corresponds to TRBD2 (6 bases). The closer fit of TRBJ2-7 to the DNA end suggests the J call may be wrong. Germline values: CDR1 SGHRS, CDR2 YFSETQ. The CDR3 length is 15 residues. CDR3 DNA: TGCGCCAGCAGCTTGGCTATTGGGGAGGCCTACGAGCAGTACTTC. Translation: CASSLAIGEAYEQYF.

The chain links TRBV27 to TRBJ1-2; TRBD1 matches 7 bases. The CDR3 sequence is 13 residues long. V shed 6 bases and J 7 bases; nucleotides not matched to a gene: 8. Germline V gene lookup returns CDR1 MNHEY and CDR2 SMNVEV (reference sequence). The CDR3 DNA sequence: TGTGCCAGCAGCGCCTCAGGGGGAGGTGGCTACACCTTC. Its protein product is CASSASGGGGYTF.

The chain uses TRBV4-3 and TRBJ2-1; 12 bases fit TRBD2. J gave up 2 bases and V 2 bases, and 1 base lay outside the gene matches. The CDR3 extends over 16 amino acids. The germline V gene has CDR1 LGHNA and CDR2 YSLEER. The CDR3 sequence is CASSQRLAGAYNEQFF. CDR3 DNA: TGCGCCAGCAGCCAACGACTAGCGGGAGCCTACAATGAGCAGTTCTTC.

The rearrangement joins TRBV7-8 to TRBJ1-5; D is possibly TRBD1 (5 bases). V was clipped by 0 bases and J by 4 bases, with 13 bases between them. The CDR3 length is 16 residues. In germline, CDR1 is SGHVS, CDR2 FQNEAQ. The CDR3 sequence is CASSLAGARANQPQHF. CDR3 sequence (DNA): TGTGCCAGCAGCTTAGCCGGGGCTAGGGCAAATCAGCCCCAGCATTTT.

The chain employs TRBV7-9 and TRBJ2-5; D is possibly TRBD1 or TRBD2 (5 bases each). The CDR3 runs 14 residues. V dropped 5 bases and J dropped 2 bases, with 12 bases sitting between them. Germline V gene lookup returns CDR1 SEHNR and CDR2 FQNEAQ (reference sequence). DNA for the CDR3: TGTGCCAGCAGCGCCGGGACGGTACAAGAGACCCAGTACTTC. Translating gives CASSAGTVQETQYF.

This chain's CDR3 is CASSLYGRVGYTF. DNA of the CDR3: TGCGCCAGCAGCTTGTATGGGAGGGTCGGCTACACCTTC. V usage is TRBV5-1 and J usage is TRBJ1-2, with no clear D. The CDR3 consists of 13 residues. CDR1 and CDR2 (germline): SGHRS, YFSETQ. V was trimmed by 1 base and J by 8 bases, leaving 12 bases between them.

The chain joins TRBV7-9 to TRBJ2-7, with unresolved D. Germline V gene lookup returns CDR1 SEHNR and CDR2 FQNEAQ (reference sequence). This CDR3 spans 11 amino acids. Deletions cut 11 bases from V and 0 bases from J, with 8 bases between. The chain's CDR3 is CAYGSSYEQYF. In nucleotides, the CDR3 is TGTGCCTATGGCAGCTCCTACGAGCAGTACTTC.

The chain recombines TRBV5-1 with TRBJ2-7, with D possibly being TRBD2 (5 bases). The germline V gene encodes CDR1 SGHRS and CDR2 YFSETQ. V dropped 0 bases and J dropped 6 bases, with 13 bases sitting between them. The CDR3 runs 14 residues. The CDR3 DNA reads TGCGCCAGCAGCTTGGCCTGGGAGCCCCTCGAGCAGTACTTC. This encodes CASSLAWEPLEQYF.

CDR3 sequence (DNA): TGCGCCAGCAGCCAAGCCTTTAGCGCGACTCCCTACGAGCAGTACTTC. Translating it yields CASSQAFSATPYEQYF. The V call is TRBV4-3, the J call TRBJ2-7; a possible D gene is TRBD2 (5 bases). This CDR3 is built from 16 residues. CDR1 LGHNA and CDR2 YSLEER come from the germline V gene. The V and J ends lost 1 base and 2 bases respectively, with 15 bases between them.

The rearrangement uses TRBV11-3 and TRBJ1-1; the D is unclear. The CDR3 sequence is 14 residues long. Trimming pared 1 base from V and 1 base from J, leaving 7 bases between. Germline V gives CDR1 SGHNT, CDR2 YENEEA. The CDR3 region is CASSLGRSNTEAFF. Written as DNA, the CDR3 is TGTGCCAGCAGCTTAGGCCGGTCGAACACTGAAGCTTTCTTT. The variable domain in full, completed from reference TRBV11-3 and TRBJ1-1, reads EAGVVQSPRYKIIEKKQPVAFWCNPISGHNTLYWYLQNLGQGPELLIRYENEEAVDDSQLPKDRFSAERLKGVDSTLKIQPAELGDSAVYLCASSLGRSNTEAFFGQGTRLTVV.

This sequence joins TRBV7-2 and TRBJ2-7; D remains unclear. CDR3 length: 15 amino acids. V was cut by 6 bases and J by 0 bases, with 15 bases left in between. Germline values: CDR1 SGHTA, CDR2 FQGNSA. The CDR3 spells CASSPDQISSYEQYF. CDR3 sequence (DNA): TGTGCCAGCAGTCCCGACCAGATATCCTCCTACGAGCAGTACTTC.

The chain carries TRBV7-9 and TRBJ2-5, with D hard to call. Deletions cut 4 bases from V and 5 bases from J, with 8 bases between. CDR3 length: 12 residues. Per the germline V gene, CDR1 is SEHNR and CDR2 is FQNEAQ (reference sequence). CDR3 sequence (DNA): TGTGCCAGCAGCTCGGGTTGGGAGACCCAGTACTTC. This sequence encodes CASSSGWETQYF.

This rearrangement joins TRBV18 to TRBJ2-7, with 9 bases that match TRBD1. Per germline, CDR1 KGHSH and CDR2 LQKENI. The V segment lost 5 bases and the J segment 3 bases; nucleotides outside the gene matches: 8. This CDR3 spans 15 amino acids. DNA for the CDR3: TGTGCCAGCTCAGCCCGGACAGGGGCCCTCTACGAGCAGTACTTC. Its translation: CASSARTGALYEQYF. Full variable domain (outside the CDR3, taken from reference TRBV18 and TRBJ2-7): NAGVMQNPRHLVRRRGQEARLRCSPMKGHSHVYWYRQLPEEGLKFMVYLQKENIIDESGMPKERFSAEFPKEGPSILRIQQVVRGDSAAYFCASSARTGALYEQYFGPGTRLTVT.

The rearrangement uses TRBV6-5 and TRBJ2-3; TRBD1 might be the D (5 bases). V lost 0 bases to trimming and J lost 7 bases, with 14 bases between them. The CDR3 extends over 15 amino acids. Germline V CDR1 and CDR2: MNHEY, SVGAGI. The CDR3 region is CASSYSFRGVNTQYF. In DNA, the CDR3 is TGTGCCAGCAGTTACTCCTTTAGGGGTGTAAATACGCAGTATTTT.

The gene calls are TRBV6-1 and TRBJ2-5, with 8 positions matching TRBD2. The length of the CDR3 is 15 residues. Germline CDR1 MNHNS, CDR2 SASEGT. J gave up 6 bases and V 5 bases, and 11 bases lay outside the gene matches. The CDR3 region is CASSLIAGFVKTQYF. The CDR3 nucleotides are TGTGCCAGCAGTTTGATAGCGGGATTCGTAAAGACCCAGTACTTC.

The V call is TRBV5-1, the J call TRBJ1-2, with D maybe TRBD1 (5 bases). V was cut by 1 base and J by 8 bases, with 12 bases left in between. In germline, CDR1 is SGHRS, CDR2 YFSETQ. This CDR3 comprises 13 residues. The CDR3 protein is CASSLTRGQGYTF. CDR3 nucleotides: TGCGCCAGCAGCTTGACGAGGGGCCAAGGCTACACCTTC.

This chain links TRBV11-2 with TRBJ2-1; D is possibly TRBD1 or TRBD2 (5 bases each). CDR1 and CDR2 (germline): SGHAT, FQNNGV. This CDR3 spans 17 amino acids. The V and J ends lost 2 bases and 0 bases respectively, with 14 bases between them. This chain's CDR3 is CASSLSSGASSYNEQFF. The DNA of the CDR3 is TGTGCCAGCAGCTTAAGCTCCGGGGCGAGCTCCTACAATGAGCAGTTCTTC.

This clone was detected only a few times. V usage is TRBV5-6 and J usage is TRBJ2-5, with TRBD2 as a possible D gene (5 bases). The CDR3 has 14 residues. V lost 4 bases and J 0 bases, leaving 10 bases between the germline ends. Germline V CDR1 and CDR2: SGHDT, YYEEEE. CDR3 in DNA: TGTGCCAGCAGCGCCGACTACCACCAAGAGACCCAGTACTTC. It is translated as CASSADYHQETQYF. Drawing the rest from reference TRBV5-6 and TRBJ2-5, the complete variable domain is DAGVTQSPTHLIKTRGQQVTLRCSPKSGHDTVSWYQQALGQGPQFIFQYYEEEERQRGNFPDRFSGHQFPNYSSELNVNALLLGDSALYLCASSADYHQETQYFGPGTRLLVL.

A word on this clone: Other DNA variants within this sample encode the same CDR3. The chain uses TRBV5-4 and TRBJ2-3; D perhaps matches TRBD1 (6 bases). Looked up from germline, CDR1 is SGHNT and CDR2 is YYREEE (reference sequence). V gave up 2 bases and J gave up 4 bases, with 11 bases separating them. This CDR3 is built from 14 residues. In DNA form, the CDR3 reads TGTGCCAGCAGCTTAACAGGGTTCGCAGATACGCAGTATTTT. Translation gives CASSLTGFADTQYF.

The rearrangement joins TRBV28 to TRBJ1-2; D might be TRBD1 (6 bases). The V gene lost 7 bases and the J gene lost 5 bases, with 23 bases spanning the gap. There are 16 residues in the CDR3. Germline CDR1 reads MDHEN; CDR2 reads SYDVKM. CDR3 nucleotide sequence: TGTGCCAGCACCCCGGCGGGGGCTCCCGAAGCTTATGGCTACACCTTC. This gives the protein CASTPAGAPEAYGYTF.

V gene TRBV11-1 combines with J gene TRBJ2-1; 11 bases match TRBD2. This CDR3 has 15 amino acids. Germline CDR1 reads SGHAT; CDR2 reads FQDESV (reference sequence). J lost 4 bases, V lost 2 bases, and 1 base had no gene match. CDR3 DNA sequence: TGTGCCAGCAGCTTAACTAGCGGGGGATACAATGAGCAGTTCTTC. Amino acid sequence: CASSLTSGGYNEQFF.

The J gene is TRBJ2-1, the V gene TRBV7-9; 9 nucleotides agree with TRBD1. V lost 5 bases and J lost 8; bases outside the gene matches: 10. CDR1 is SEHNR and CDR2 is FQNEAQ in the germline V gene (reference sequence). This CDR3 comprises 15 residues. The CDR3 DNA follows: TGTGCCAGCAGCCCCCGGACAGGGGAAGTCTATGAGCAGTTCTTC. This encodes CASSPRTGEVYEQFF.

V usage is TRBV25-1 and J usage is TRBJ2-7; tentatively, D is TRBD2 (6 bases). The CDR3 has 16 residues. The V end was cut by 2 bases, the J end by 4 bases, with 18 bases between. CDR1 and CDR2 (germline): MGHDK, SYGVNS. The CDR3 reads CASSEGGLRRPYEQYF. CDR3 sequence (DNA): TGTGCCAGCAGTGAAGGGGGACTGAGGCGCCCTTACGAGCAGTACTTC.

This chain links TRBV28 with TRBJ1-4, with 8 positions matching TRBD1. Germline trimming cut 2 bases from V and 5 bases from J; bases unmatched to any gene: 7. There are 16 residues in the CDR3. Germline CDR1 MDHEN, CDR2 SYDVKM. The CDR3 nucleotides are TGTGCCAGCAGTTTAGCCGGGACAGGTAGAAATGAAAAACTGTTTTTT. Protein product: CASSLAGTGRNEKLFF.

This clone appeared once. V is TRBV5-4 and J is TRBJ2-4, with D perhaps matching TRBD1 (6 bases). Germline V CDR1 and CDR2: SGHNT, YYREEE (reference sequence). Trimming left V 3 bases short and J 8 bases short, with 15 bases between. The CDR3 has 14 amino acids. Here the CDR3 reads CASSSTGGSDIQYF. The CDR3 DNA reads as TGTGCCAGCAGCTCGACAGGAGGATCGGACATTCAGTACTTC.

The chain uses TRBV7-3 and TRBJ2-2; 9 bases fit TRBD1. The V gene end was trimmed by 5 bases and the J gene end by 4 bases; junction bases not matched to a gene: 5. Germline values: CDR1 SGHTA, CDR2 FQGTGA. The CDR3 length is 15 residues. In DNA, the CDR3 is TGTGCCAGCAGCCCAACAGGGGGCGGCACCGGGGAGCTGTTTTTT. Translation gives CASSPTGGGTGELFF.

The V call is TRBV5-4, the J call TRBJ2-2; D gene ambiguous. V lost 1 base to trimming and J lost 6 bases, with 7 bases between them. Per the germline V gene, CDR1 is SGHNT and CDR2 is YYREEE (reference sequence). The CDR3 covers 13 residues. CDR3 sequence reads: CASSLRVSGELFF. CDR3 coding DNA: TGTGCCAGCAGCTTGAGGGTCTCCGGGGAGCTGTTTTTT.

This clone occurred once. The V gene is TRBV28, the J gene TRBJ2-5; D not resolved. The closer fit of TRBJ2-7 to the DNA end suggests the J call may be wrong. Germline CDR1 MDHEN, CDR2 SYDVKM. The CDR3 has 14 residues. The CDR3: CASSLWASTYEQYF. CDR3 bases: TGTGCCAGCAGTTTATGGGCGTCTACCTACGAGCAGTACTTC.